Following are 29 T cell receptor beta chains from one sample sequenced in a study of blood T cell repertoires in COVID-19. Profiled with immunoSEQ multiplex PCR; TCRdb holds only in-frame clones, not every one. The repertoire has approximately 40,000 clones, approximately 90% of them found once; the top ten carry just over 20%. What was sequenced was peripheral blood. All receptors derive from a man aged 60-69 years with acute or convalescent COVID-19.

The CDR3 DNA sequence: TGTGCCAGCTCTACAGCGGACACTGAAGCTTTCTTT. Protein: CASSTADTEAFF. The V and J genes are TRBV18 and TRBJ1-1; no firm D call. Looked up from germline, CDR1 is KGHSH and CDR2 is LQKENI. There are 12 residues in the CDR3. Between the trimmed V and J ends, which lost 6 bases and 3 bases, there was a span of 8 bases.

J is TRBJ2-1 and V is TRBV3-1 (or the pseudogene TRBV3-2); TRBD2 is a possible D gene (6 bases). V dropped 4 bases and J dropped 15 bases, with 16 bases sitting between them. The CDR3 runs to 12 residues. The germline V gene encodes CDR1 LGHDT and CDR2 YNNKEL (reference sequence). The CDR3, as DNA: TGTGCCAGCAGCCCCGGGAGAGGGAGGACGTTCTTC. Amino acids: CASSPGRGRTFF.

The chain joins TRBV5-1 to TRBJ2-3; 7 positions agree with TRBD1. The CDR3 covers 15 residues. Trimming took 0 bases from V and 5 from J; bases not matched to a gene: 6. The germline gives CDR1 SGHRS, CDR2 YFSETQ. Here the CDR3 reads CASSLGQGDGDTQYF. Here the CDR3 DNA reads TGCGCCAGCAGCTTGGGCCAGGGGGACGGAGATACGCAGTATTTT.

The chain is built from TRBV6-5 and TRBJ2-7; weak D call: TRBD2 (6 bases). The CDR3 contains 14 residues. Looked up from germline, CDR1 is MNHEY and CDR2 is SVGAGI. With 6 bases removed from V and 4 bases from J, the gap between germline ends came to 16 bases. As DNA, the CDR3 is TGTGCCAGCAGCCGGAGTCCGGGGGAGTACGAGCAGTACTTC. It codes for CASSRSPGEYEQYF.

The rearrangement uses TRBV28 and TRBJ2-1; the D gene is possibly TRBD2 (7 bases). Trimming took 5 bases from V and 12 from J, leaving 14 bases between them. CDR3 length: 12 amino acids. Germline loops: CDR1 MDHEN, CDR2 SYDVKM. Here the CDR3 reads CASSPWGGSQFF. DNA for the CDR3: TGTGCCAGCAGTCCCTGGGGGGGCTCGCAGTTCTTC.

This chain uses TRBV5-1 with TRBJ1-4, with D unclear. From germline, CDR1 is SGHRS and CDR2 YFSETQ. Trimming stripped 3 bases from V and 0 bases from J, with 12 bases between. CDR3 length equals 16 residues. CDR3 amino acids: CASSSGGLSTNEKLFF. CDR3 nucleotides: TGCGCCAGCAGCTCGGGAGGGCTTTCAACTAATGAAAAACTGTTTTTT.

This chain connects TRBV3-1 (or the pseudogene TRBV3-2) to TRBJ2-5, with TRBD2 matching 7 bases. From germline, CDR1 is LGHDT and CDR2 YNNKEL (reference sequence). CDR3 length: 15 residues. With 8 bases clipped from V and 1 base from J, the junction kept 10 bases outside the gene matches. CDR3 sequence reads: CASGRASGVQETQYF. In DNA form, the CDR3 reads TGTGCCAGCGGGCGGGCTAGCGGAGTCCAAGAGACCCAGTACTTC.

V usage is TRBV6-5 and J usage is TRBJ2-3; unclear D gene. CDR1 MNHEY and CDR2 SVGAGI come from the germline V gene. This CDR3 region has 14 residues. V lost 7 bases to trimming and J lost 2 bases, with 13 bases between them. DNA for the CDR3: TGTGCCAGCAACTGGCGGCAAAACACAGATACGCAGTATTTT. Protein: CASNWRQNTDTQYF.

The CDR3 protein is CASGLGGTSAEAFF. CDR3 DNA sequence: TGTGCTAGTGGTTTAGGCGGGACTAGCGCTGAAGCTTTCTTT. The V and J genes are TRBV12-5 and TRBJ1-1, with a tentative D call TRBD1 (5 bases). The V gene's germline CDR1 is LGHNT and CDR2 FRNRAP. The V gene lost 3 bases and the J gene lost 6 bases, with 14 bases spanning the gap. The CDR3 covers 14 residues.

This sequence joins TRBV19 and TRBJ1-2; 7 positions match TRBD1. Germline trimming cut 2 bases from V and 3 bases from J; bases unmatched to any gene: 6. This CDR3 is 15 amino acids long. The germline V gene has CDR1 LNHDA and CDR2 SQIVND (reference sequence). CDR3 residues: CASSIPYRGHYGYTF. The CDR3 region has the DNA TGTGCCAGTAGTATACCCTACAGGGGCCACTATGGCTACACCTTC.

This clone was seen a few times. This chain joins TRBV7-9 and TRBJ2-1, with 14 bases fitting TRBD2. This CDR3 is built from 17 residues. J was trimmed by 9 bases and V by 5 bases; bases with no gene match: 12. Germline assignment: CDR1 SEHNR and CDR2 FQNEAQ (reference sequence). CDR3 bases: TGTGCCAGCAGCCCGCCGGGACTAGCGGGAGTCCCGGGTGAGCAGTTCTTC. Protein product: CASSPPGLAGVPGEQFF.

The rearrangement links TRBV5-1 to TRBJ2-5, with 10 bases aligning to TRBD1. J lost 5 bases, V lost 4 bases, and 5 bases had no gene match. Germline lookup yields CDR1 SGHRS and CDR2 YFSETQ. This CDR3 has 14 amino acids. CDR3 nucleotide sequence: TGCGCCAGCAGCCCCAGACAGGGGGCGGAGACCCAGTACTTC. Amino acid sequence: CASSPRQGAETQYF.

The rearrangement joins TRBV9 to TRBJ2-1; D is unresolved. Germline CDR1 reads SGDLS; CDR2 reads YYNGEE. The CDR3 is 16 amino acids. With 0 bases removed from V and 0 bases from J, the gap between germline ends came to 10 bases. CDR3 nucleotide sequence: TGTGCCAGCAGCGTAGGGTATGCGGTCTCCTACAATGAGCAGTTCTTC. As protein: CASSVGYAVSYNEQFF.

CDR3 residues: CASSDRDYTEAFF. CDR3 coding DNA: TGTGCCAGCAGTGACAGGGACTACACTGAAGCTTTCTTT. The J gene is TRBJ1-1, the V gene TRBV6-1, with D possibly matching TRBD1 (5 bases). Germline CDR1 and CDR2: MNHNS and SASEGT. The V gene lost 3 bases and the J gene lost 3 bases, with 8 bases spanning the gap. This CDR3 contains 13 residues.

The chain joins TRBV2 to TRBJ2-5; 10 bases match TRBD2. Germline CDR1 SNHLY, CDR2 FYNNEI. The CDR3 totals 14 residues. V dropped 4 bases and J dropped 4; count of bases not matched to a gene: 3. The CDR3 here is CASSGRLAGETQYF. The CDR3 nucleotides are TGTGCCAGCAGTGGAAGACTAGCGGGAGAGACCCAGTACTTC.

This chain joins TRBV27 and TRBJ2-2; 7 positions match TRBD2. This CDR3 comprises 14 residues. J was trimmed by 12 bases and V by 2 bases; bases with no gene match: 9. CDR1 and CDR2 from the germline V gene are MNHEY and SMNVEV (reference sequence). The CDR3 protein is CASSLAPSGFKLFF. CDR3 sequence (DNA): TGTGCCAGCAGTTTAGCTCCTAGCGGCTTCAAGCTGTTTTTT.

The V gene is TRBV7-2, the J gene TRBJ1-3; 7 bases fit TRBD1. This CDR3 is built from 19 residues. V shed 4 bases, J shed 0 bases, and the junction held 15 bases outside the gene matches. Per germline, CDR1 SGHTA and CDR2 FQGNSA. The CDR3 nucleotides read TGTGCCAGCAGCTCCTACAGGGGAACCGAAACCCGCTCTGGAAACACCATATATTTT. Protein product: CASSSYRGTETRSGNTIYF. The full variable domain, with the rest looked up from reference TRBV7-2 and TRBJ1-3, is GAGVSQSPSNKVTEKGKDVELRCDPISGHTALYWYRQSLGQGLEFLIYFQGNSAPDKSGLPSDRFSAERTGGSVSTLTIQRTQQEDSAVYLCASSSYRGTETRSGNTIYFGEGSWLTVV.

V is TRBV4-3 and J is TRBJ2-5; D remains unclear. CDR1 and CDR2 from the germline V gene are LGHNA and YSLEER. The CDR3 has 14 residues. The ends were cut back, 1 base at V and 2 bases at J, with 8 bases in the middle. CDR3 sequence (DNA): TGCGCCAGCAGCCAAGCCACAAGTCAAGAGACCCAGTACTTC. Its translation is CASSQATSQETQYF.

The CDR3 protein is CASSPGGLAGFYEQYF. The CDR3 DNA is TGTGCCAGCAGCCCGGGGGGACTAGCGGGATTTTACGAGCAGTACTTC. This sequence joins TRBV28 and TRBJ2-7; 13 bases align to TRBD2. Germline V gene lookup returns CDR1 MDHEN and CDR2 SYDVKM. This CDR3 comprises 16 residues. The V segment lost 6 bases and the J segment 4 bases; nucleotides outside the gene matches: 9.

This chain uses TRBV2 with TRBJ1-1; TRBD1 might be the D (6 bases). Germline lookup yields CDR1 SNHLY and CDR2 FYNNEI. Trimming cost V 6 bases and J 11 bases, with 22 bases left between them. CDR3 size: 14 residues. CDR3 sequence reads: CASSSLGAGSRAFF. In nucleotides, the CDR3 is TGTGCCAGCAGCTCCTTGGGGGCAGGGTCGAGGGCTTTCTTT.

The genes are TRBV28 and TRBJ1-1, with D tentatively TRBD1 (6 bases). This CDR3 comprises 14 residues. Looked up from germline, CDR1 is MDHEN and CDR2 is SYDVKM. The ends were cut back, 6 bases at V and 5 bases at J, with 16 bases in the middle. The CDR3 reads CASRNQGFGTEAFF. CDR3 nucleotide sequence: TGTGCCAGCAGAAATCAGGGGTTTGGGACTGAAGCTTTCTTT.

CDR3 coding DNA: TGTGCCAGTAGACGTCAGGACCAAGAGACCCAGTACTTC. Translation: CASRRQDQETQYF. The rearrangement joins TRBV19 to TRBJ2-5; D is unclear. The V end lost 6 bases, the J end lost 0 bases, and 8 bases lay between the germline ends. Germline CDR1 reads LNHDA; CDR2 reads SQIVND (reference sequence). The CDR3 spans 13 residues.

The rearrangement links TRBV9 to TRBJ1-3; D may be TRBD1 (5 bases). Germline loops: CDR1 SGDLS, CDR2 YYNGEE. This CDR3 has 16 residues. V was trimmed by 0 bases and J by 0 bases, leaving 10 bases between them. In DNA, the CDR3 is TGTGCCAGCAGCGTAGGGGGCAGAAGCTCTGGAAACACCATATATTTT. Its translation: CASSVGGRSSGNTIYF.

The rearrangement uses TRBV5-6 and TRBJ2-2; tentatively, D is TRBD2 (5 bases). This CDR3 is 12 amino acids long. The V end was cut by 7 bases, the J end by 4 bases, with 8 bases between. Germline CDR1 SGHDT, CDR2 YYEEEE. CDR3 coding DNA: TGTGCCAGCCGGAGGAGCACCGGGGAGCTGTTTTTT. It encodes CASRRSTGELFF. Looking up the rest from reference TRBV5-6 and TRBJ2-2 gives the full variable domain: DAGVTQSPTHLIKTRGQQVTLRCSPKSGHDTVSWYQQALGQGPQFIFQYYEEEERQRGNFPDRFSGHQFPNYSSELNVNALLLGDSALYLCASRRSTGELFFGEGSRLTVL.

The chain combines TRBV11-2 with TRBJ2-2; D might be TRBD1 (6 bases). The germline CDR1 and CDR2 sequences are SGHAT and FQNNGV. Deletions cut 1 base from V and 5 bases from J, with 14 bases between. The CDR3 spans 16 residues. CDR3 nucleotides: TGTGCCAGCAGCTTAGTCAGGGACACCCGAACCGGGGAGCTGTTTTTT. Translation: CASSLVRDTRTGELFF.

The chain recombines TRBV18 with TRBJ2-7; 8 bases fit TRBD1. Germline CDR1 KGHSH, CDR2 LQKENI. The CDR3 contains 16 residues. V lost 2 bases to trimming and J lost 6 bases; unmatched junction nucleotides: 12. The CDR3 sequence is CASSPGAGQVTGEQYF. Here the CDR3 DNA reads TGTGCCAGCTCACCAGGGGCGGGACAGGTTACGGGCGAGCAGTACTTC.

The chain carries TRBV5-4 and TRBJ2-5, with D tentatively TRBD1 (6 bases). The CDR3 length is 13 residues. CDR1 SGHNT and CDR2 YYREEE come from the germline V gene (reference sequence). V was pared by 2 bases and J by 3 bases, with 8 bases between. CDR3 nucleotides: TGTGCCAGCAGCTTTGGGGGCAAAGAGACCCAGTACTTC. Amino acids: CASSFGGKETQYF.

This chain connects TRBV19 to TRBJ2-1, with TRBD1 matching over 8 bases. The trim removed 3 bases at V and 0 bases at J, leaving 10 bases unmatched. The CDR3 contains 18 residues. Germline V lookup: CDR1 LNHDA, CDR2 SQIVND (reference sequence). CDR3 bases: TGTGCCAGTAGTATCAAAAGACAGGGGATCGGCTCCTACAATGAGCAGTTCTTC. Amino acid sequence: CASSIKRQGIGSYNEQFF.

The chain combines TRBV11-2 with TRBJ2-7; 11 positions agree with TRBD1. V lost 4 bases and J lost 13; bases outside the gene matches: 9. Per germline, CDR1 SGHAT and CDR2 FQNNGV. The CDR3 totals 13 residues. CDR3 coding DNA: TGTGCCAGCAGCTCGGACAGGGGGCGCACTACCTACTTC. Amino acid sequence: CASSSDRGRTTYF.